Sequencing of this T cell receptor (beta chain) was carried out in a study of blood T cell repertoires in COVID-19. Background on the study: Samples representing acute and convalescent COVID-19 were sourced from the United States, Italy and Spain.

CDR1 is SGHNT, CDR2 YYREEE, per germline (reference sequence). This CDR3 region has 16 residues. V lost 4 bases to trimming and J lost 4 bases; unmatched junction nucleotides: 6. Patients at the Seattle site were enrolled during active infection and followed longitudinally. TCRdb's copy holds only in-frame clones and misses some; the assay was immunoSEQ multiplex PCR. Here the sample spans about 250,000 clones, approximately 90% being singletons. Material for sequencing was peripheral blood. The rearrangement links TRBV5-4 to TRBJ2-3; TRBD2 agrees at 13 bases. This receptor was taken from a woman aged 25 to 45 with COVID-19, enrolled during active disease. This CDR3 is CASSPTSGRAADTQYF. For the CDR3, the DNA is TGTGCCAGCAGCCCTACTAGCGGGAGGGCCGCAGATACGCAGTATTTT.